The clone carrying this TCR beta chain came up a few times. The target antigen is unknown. The sample is drawn from a study of cytomegalovirus exposure and HLA in healthy donors. Whole-study results and caveats: Further analysis, carried out later, found HLA-associated TCR beta chains more clonally expanded than equally common other chains. Later work associated 16,951 TCR beta sequences with HLA alleles at 0.05 false discovery rate. Roughly uniform sequencing depth across donors was assumed, possibly incorrectly. Later work found that TCR association rates differed between HLA loci; DRB1 had the most and HLA-C the fewest.

A multiplex PCR was run with 60 Vbeta primers and 13 Jbeta primers. Libraries were prepared by immunoSEQ multiplex PCR; TCRdb keeps only in-frame clonotypes and omits some of them. In the table there are 90,000 to 150,000 clones, approximately 15% of which are singletons. Trimming left V 5 bases short and J 2 bases short, with 9 bases between. This CDR3 has 14 residues. In germline, CDR1 is MNHEY, CDR2 SMNVEV (reference sequence). The sample was PBMCs. This receptor was taken from a woman between 18 and 29 years old in good health and CMV-seronegative. This sequence joins TRBV27 and TRBJ2-2; D not certain. The DNA of the CDR3 is TGTGCCAGCAGTCTCGGTCCCAACACCGGGGAGCTGTTTTTT. Translated, it gives CASSLGPNTGELFF.